The present TCR beta chain was sequenced within a study of T-cell reconstitution after alpha-beta-depleted transplantation in children. V was clipped by 4 bases and J by 3 bases; unmatched bases: 9. The CDR3 has 16 residues. Germline V gene sequence: CDR1 SEHNR, CDR2 FQNEAQ (reference sequence). Preparation of the TCRbeta library involved a method that used unique molecular identifiers. Using its own MiXCR run on the PCR reads, TCRdb lists one record per CDR3 protein. The sample contains about 540,000 distinct CDR3 sequences, 15% to 20% of which appear only once. The V call is TRBV7-9, the J call TRBJ1-5; 7 nucleotides align to TRBD1. The sequencing used PBMCs from the stem cell graft donor, collected from the stem cell graft. The receptor's source is a human donor who donated a stem cell graft to a child with acute lymphoblastic leukemia. This chain's CDR3 is CASSSSRQGPNQPQHF. The CDR3 DNA reads TGTGCCAGCAGCTCTAGTAGACAGGGACCCAATCAGCCCCAGCATTTT.